The 29 T cell receptor beta chains below were found in one sample sequenced in a study of OX40 agonist ivuxolimab in advanced cancers. Measured with immunoSEQ multiplex PCR; TCRdb has only the in-frame clones, and not every one. The profile shows 55,000 to 80,000 clones, about 90% of them singletons. The specimen was CD4+ or CD8+ T cells sorted from blood, collected in a trial of the OX40 agonist ivuxolimab. The receptors derive from an adult with an advanced solid tumor such as melanoma, head and neck, liver or kidney cancer.

Written as DNA, the CDR3 is TGCGCCAGCACGGGTAGCAGCTACGAGCAGTACTTC. It encodes CASTGSSYEQYF. The V call is TRBV5-1, the J call TRBJ2-7; D unresolved. CDR1 and CDR2 from the germline V gene are SGHRS and YFSETQ. V lost 6 bases and J lost 3, with 10 bases in between. This CDR3 comprises 12 residues.

The chain couples TRBV2 to TRBJ1-3, with a possible D match to TRBD1 (6 bases). V shed 5 bases and J shed 4 bases, with 9 bases lying between them. Germline CDR1 and CDR2: SNHLY and FYNNEI. There are 13 residues in the CDR3. The CDR3 spells CASSIGQGNTIYF. The CDR3 coding sequence is TGTGCCAGCAGTATAGGACAGGGAAACACCATATATTTT.

The chain combines TRBV14 with TRBJ2-1; 7 bases align to TRBD2. The CDR3 loop spans 15 amino acids. After removal of 0 bases from V and 2 bases from J, the junction contained 1 base not matched to a gene. Germline loops: CDR1 SGHDN, CDR2 FVKESK. The CDR3 is CASSQDLAAYNEQFF. CDR3 nucleotides: TGTGCCAGCAGCCAAGATCTAGCGGCCTACAATGAGCAGTTCTTC.

The J gene is TRBJ2-3, the V gene TRBV18; 7 bases match TRBD2. This CDR3 region has 13 residues. CDR1 is KGHSH and CDR2 is LQKENI in the germline V gene. V shed 0 bases, J shed 8 bases, and the junction held 2 bases outside the gene matches. CDR3 sequence: CASSPPQRGTQYF. For the CDR3, the DNA is TGTGCCAGCTCACCACCACAGCGGGGTACGCAGTATTTT.

The rearrangement joins TRBV5-1 to TRBJ1-6; no clear D. This CDR3 has 15 amino acids. V was cut by 0 bases and J by 7 bases, with 11 bases left in between. The V gene's germline CDR1 is SGHRS and CDR2 YFSETQ. The CDR3 bases are TGCGCCAGCAGCTTGGTAACAACTGGGAATTCACCCCTCCACTTT. It is translated as CASSLVTTGNSPLHF. Complete variable domain (other parts from reference TRBV5-1 and TRBJ1-6): KAGVTQTPRYLIKTRGQQVTLSCSPISGHRSVSWYQQTPGQGLQFLFEYFSETQRNKGNFPGRFSGRQFSNSRSEMNVSTLELGDSALYLCASSLVTTGNSPLHFGNGTRLTVT.

The chain has TRBV28 and TRBJ1-5; D is ambiguous. Germline loops: CDR1 MDHEN, CDR2 SYDVKM. The V gene lost 7 bases and the J gene lost 15 bases, with 28 bases spanning the gap. This CDR3 is 15 amino acids long. The CDR3: CASNDRTLLYSPAHF. CDR3 nucleotide sequence: TGTGCCAGCAACGACCGAACCCTTCTGTATAGCCCCGCGCATTTT.

This clone was detected once. A read error may produce the germline difference seen at one junction end. The rearrangement joins TRBV13 to TRBJ2-3; 9 nucleotides align to TRBD2. CDR1 PRHDT and CDR2 FYEKMQ come from the germline V gene (reference sequence). This CDR3 contains 17 residues. Here the CDR3 reads CASSLGGGAGGTDTQYF. The CDR3 DNA sequence: TGTGCCAGCAGCCTAGGAGGCGGAGCGGGGGGTACAGATACGCAGTATTTT.

In this sample, this clone turned up a few times. V usage is TRBV29-1 and J usage is TRBJ2-7; 13 nucleotides match TRBD2. The CDR3 runs to 16 residues. CDR1 is SQVTM and CDR2 is ANQGSEA in the germline V gene. The junction had 7 bases not matched to a gene; V was cut back by 5 bases and J by 0 bases. CDR3 in amino acids: CSVSGLAGKSSYEQYF. The CDR3 DNA sequence: TGCAGCGTTTCGGGACTAGCGGGGAAGAGCTCCTACGAGCAGTACTTC.

This clone was recorded only once. This chain links TRBV6-5 with TRBJ1-5; a weak D match, TRBD1 (5 bases). Germline V gene data show CDR1 as MNHEY and CDR2 as SVGAGI. V was pared by 5 bases and J by 2 bases, with 13 bases between. CDR3 length: 15 amino acids. The CDR3 coding sequence is TGTGCCAGCAGTCAATCCGGACACGGCAATCAGCCCCAGCATTTT. Translating gives CASSQSGHGNQPQHF.

This clone showed up just once. CDR3 loop: CASQERDSFNEKLFF. In nucleotides, the CDR3 is TGTGCCAGCCAGGAAAGGGACAGTTTTAATGAAAAACTGTTTTTT. The chain has TRBV11-3 and TRBJ1-4, with 7 positions matching TRBD1. Germline CDR1 is SGHNT and CDR2 is YENEEA. J was trimmed by 4 bases and V by 8 bases; bases with no gene match: 10. The CDR3 loop spans 15 amino acids.

The V and J genes are TRBV12-5 and TRBJ1-5, with D unresolved. The CDR3 consists of 12 residues. CDR1 and CDR2 from the germline V gene are LGHNT and FRNRAP. Trimming stripped 7 bases from V and 7 bases from J, with 11 bases between. The CDR3 reads CASASPPQPQHF. For the CDR3, the DNA is TGTGCTAGTGCCTCCCCTCCGCAGCCCCAGCATTTT.

CDR3 amino acids: CASSIGGDRGRSEAFF. The DNA of the CDR3 is TGTGCCAGTAGTATAGGAGGGGACAGGGGAAGGTCTGAAGCTTTCTTT. The genes are TRBV19 and TRBJ1-1; 10 bases map to TRBD1. The CDR3 totals 16 residues. V was pared by 1 base and J by 6 bases, with 8 bases of the junction left unmatched. CDR1 and CDR2 (germline): LNHDA, SQIVND (reference sequence). Full variable domain (remainder filled in from reference TRBV19 and TRBJ1-1): DGGITQSPKYLFRKEGQNVTLSCEQNLNHDAMYWYRQDPGQGLRLIYYSQIVNDFQKGDIAEGYSVSREKKESFPLTVTSAQKNPTAFYLCASSIGGDRGRSEAFFGQGTRLTVV.

The chain carries TRBV6-5 and TRBJ1-1; no firm D call. Germline assignment: CDR1 MNHEY and CDR2 SVGAGI. V lost 2 bases and J 1 base, leaving 5 bases between the germline ends. This CDR3 has 13 residues. The CDR3 DNA sequence: TGTGCCAGCAGTTACCTCAAGAACACTGAAGCTTTCTTT. Amino acids: CASSYLKNTEAFF.

This clone has a single count. The J gene is TRBJ1-1, the V gene TRBV6-5; tentative D call: TRBD1 (6 bases). The CDR3 loop spans 16 amino acids. V was clipped by 0 bases and J by 8 bases, with 19 bases between them. Looked up from germline, CDR1 is MNHEY and CDR2 is SVGAGI. The CDR3 is CASSYSRFGGAREAFF. The CDR3 nucleotides are TGTGCCAGCAGTTACTCGAGATTTGGGGGGGCCCGGGAAGCTTTCTTT.

The V gene is TRBV27, the J gene TRBJ2-1; D uncertain. CDR3 length equals 15 residues. In germline, CDR1 is MNHEY, CDR2 SMNVEV (reference sequence). The germline V and J ends were trimmed by 2 bases and 7 bases, with 15 bases remaining between them. The CDR3 DNA reads as TGTGCCAGCAGTTTACGCCTAAGGGTGAAGAATGAGCAGTTCTTC. This codes for CASSLRLRVKNEQFF.

The chain couples TRBV19 to TRBJ1-1, with D tentatively TRBD1 (5 bases). From germline, CDR1 is LNHDA and CDR2 SQIVND (reference sequence). V lost 3 bases, J lost 0 bases, and 11 bases lay in between. The CDR3 contains 15 residues. CDR3 loop: CASSIWTRLNTEAFF. CDR3 DNA sequence: TGTGCCAGTAGTATTTGGACACGGCTGAACACTGAAGCTTTCTTT.

The rearrangement links TRBV7-2 to TRBJ2-1; 10 bases are shared with TRBD2. This CDR3 comprises 15 residues. The ends lost 4 bases at V and 4 bases at J; junction bases unmatched: 4. Germline V CDR1 and CDR2: SGHTA, FQGNSA. CDR3 amino acids: CASSSGLAIYNEQFF. In nucleotides, the CDR3 is TGTGCCAGCAGCTCGGGACTAGCGATATACAATGAGCAGTTCTTC.

This clone was observed a single time. In nucleotides, the CDR3 is TGTGCCAGTGGGACCTACGAGCAGTACTTC. As protein: CASGTYEQYF. This rearrangement joins TRBV19 to TRBJ2-7; no clear D. This CDR3 is 10 amino acids long. Germline V gene data show CDR1 as LNHDA and CDR2 as SQIVND (reference sequence). V dropped 8 bases and J dropped 2 bases, with 4 bases sitting between them.

The chain couples TRBV18 to TRBJ2-3; unclear D gene. Germline-derived CDR1 and CDR2 are KGHSH and LQKENI. Trimming took 1 base from V and 2 from J, leaving 7 bases between them. There are 14 residues in the CDR3. Here the CDR3 reads CASSPLPDTDTQYF. The CDR3, as DNA: TGTGCCAGCTCACCACTCCCGGACACAGATACGCAGTATTTT.

The genes are TRBV5-1 and TRBJ2-3; D is unclear. Germline loops: CDR1 SGHRS, CDR2 YFSETQ. Trimming removed 0 bases from V and 1 base from J, with 12 bases in between. CDR3 length: 16 amino acids. CDR3 nucleotide sequence: TGCGCCAGCAGCTTGGAAGGCCAATGGGGCACAGATACGCAGTATTTT. It specifies CASSLEGQWGTDTQYF.

The V gene is TRBV29-1, the J gene TRBJ2-2; D is uncertain. Trimming removed 1 base from V and 4 bases from J, with 4 bases in between. In germline, CDR1 is SQVTM, CDR2 ANQGSEA. This CDR3 has 12 residues. The CDR3 DNA sequence: TGCAGCGTTGAAGGCTTCACCGGGGAGCTGTTTTTT. As protein: CSVEGFTGELFF.

This clone was found a few times. The chain carries TRBV4-2 and TRBJ2-5; no clear D. This CDR3 has 13 amino acids. Trimming took off 4 bases at V and 4 bases at J, with 10 bases between the two ends. The germline CDR1 and CDR2 sequences are LGHNA and YNFKEQ. Here the CDR3 DNA reads TGTGCCAGCAGCCGTGGGCCAGCAGAGACCCAGTACTTC. Protein product: CASSRGPAETQYF.

The rearrangement uses TRBV9 and TRBJ2-3, with TRBD2 matching over 13 bases. V trimming: 4 bases; J trimming: 5 bases; junction bases outside the gene matches: 7. This CDR3 region has 16 residues. The germline V gene has CDR1 SGDLS and CDR2 YYNGEE. The DNA for the CDR3 is TGTGCCAGCAGCCCCAGGACTAGCGGGAGAGTAGATACGCAGTATTTT. It encodes CASSPRTSGRVDTQYF.

CDR3 sequence: CASSLGMGQAYEQYF. For the CDR3, the DNA is TGTGCCAGCAGCTTGGGGATGGGACAAGCCTACGAGCAGTACTTC. This rearrangement joins TRBV7-9 to TRBJ2-7; a weak D match, TRBD1 (6 bases). The CDR3 extends over 15 amino acids. The germline V and J ends were trimmed by 3 bases and 2 bases, with 14 bases remaining between them. Germline V gene sequence: CDR1 SEHNR, CDR2 FQNEAQ (reference sequence).

The chain uses TRBV7-3 and TRBJ2-3; D possibly corresponds to TRBD1 (5 bases). V lost 5 bases and J 12 bases, leaving 18 bases between the germline ends. Germline lookup yields CDR1 SGHTA and CDR2 FQGTGA. The CDR3 length is 13 residues. The CDR3 reads CASSPRQGSSQYF. The CDR3 DNA reads TGTGCCAGCAGCCCTCGGCAGGGCTCCTCTCAGTATTTT.

Worth noting for this clone: Other DNA sequences of this sample code for an identical CDR3. The J gene is TRBJ2-1, the V gene TRBV5-1; tentatively, D is TRBD2 (5 bases). Germline V CDR1 and CDR2: SGHRS, YFSETQ. CDR3 size: 15 residues. Trimming stripped 0 bases from V and 0 bases from J, with 7 bases between. The CDR3 protein is CASSLGRSSYNEQFF. The CDR3 DNA reads as TGCGCCAGCAGCTTGGGGAGGAGCTCCTACAATGAGCAGTTCTTC.

The gene calls are TRBV19 and TRBJ1-5, with no clear D. From germline, CDR1 is LNHDA and CDR2 SQIVND (reference sequence). This CDR3 spans 15 amino acids. V was clipped by 5 bases and J by 0 bases, with 11 bases between them. The CDR3 coding sequence is TGTGCCAGTAGTCGTGGGATCATTAGCAATCAGCCCCAGCATTTT. This gives the protein CASSRGIISNQPQHF.

The chain joins TRBV23-1 to TRBJ2-4; D call uncertain. TRBV23-1 is marked as an open reading frame, function uncertain. Trimming removed 8 bases at V and 2 bases at J, with 13 bases between. CDR3 length: 14 residues. CDR3 loop: CASLSRETKNIQYF. DNA of the CDR3: TGCGCCAGCCTTTCCCGAGAAACCAAAAACATTCAGTACTTC.

The chain combines TRBV5-5 with TRBJ1-1; no clear D gene. Trimming took 4 bases from V and 0 from J, leaving 16 bases between them. Per the germline V gene, CDR1 is SGHKS and CDR2 is YYEKEE (reference sequence). The CDR3 is 16 amino acids. The CDR3 DNA follows: TGTGCCAGCAGCGATCTTTCTACATTCTTGAACACTGAAGCTTTCTTT. Translated: CASSDLSTFLNTEAFF.